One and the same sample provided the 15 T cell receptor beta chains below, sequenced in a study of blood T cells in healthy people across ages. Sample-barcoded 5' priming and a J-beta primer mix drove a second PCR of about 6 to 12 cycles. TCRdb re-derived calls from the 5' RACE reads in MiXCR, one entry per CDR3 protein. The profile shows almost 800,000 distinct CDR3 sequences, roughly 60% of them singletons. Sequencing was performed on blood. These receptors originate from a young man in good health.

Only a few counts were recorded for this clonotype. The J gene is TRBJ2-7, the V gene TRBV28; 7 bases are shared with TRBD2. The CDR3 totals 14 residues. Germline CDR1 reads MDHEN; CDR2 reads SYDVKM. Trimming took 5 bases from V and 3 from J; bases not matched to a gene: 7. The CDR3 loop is CASSDLAALYEQYF. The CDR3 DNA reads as TGTGCCAGCAGTGATCTAGCGGCCCTCTACGAGCAGTACTTC. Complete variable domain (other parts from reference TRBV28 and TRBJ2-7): DVKVTQSSRYLVKRTGEKVFLECVQDMDHENMFWYRQDPGLGLRLIYFSYDVKMKEKGDIPEGYSVSREKKERFSLILESASTNQTSMYLCASSDLAALYEQYFGPGTRLTVT.

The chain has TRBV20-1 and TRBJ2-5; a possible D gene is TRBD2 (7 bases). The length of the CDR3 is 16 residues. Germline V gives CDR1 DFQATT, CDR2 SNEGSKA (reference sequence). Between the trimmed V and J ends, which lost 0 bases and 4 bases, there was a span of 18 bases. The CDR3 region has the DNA TGCAGTGCTAGAGATGGGGGGGGCCTGTCCCCAGAGACCCAGTACTTC. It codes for CSARDGGGLSPETQYF.

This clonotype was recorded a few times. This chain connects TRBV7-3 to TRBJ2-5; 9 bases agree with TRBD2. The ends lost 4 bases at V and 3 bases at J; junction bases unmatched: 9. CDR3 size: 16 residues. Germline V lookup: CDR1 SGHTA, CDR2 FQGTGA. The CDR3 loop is CASSSSSAGGKETQYF. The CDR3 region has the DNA TGTGCCAGCAGCTCCTCTAGCGCGGGAGGGAAAGAGACCCAGTACTTC.

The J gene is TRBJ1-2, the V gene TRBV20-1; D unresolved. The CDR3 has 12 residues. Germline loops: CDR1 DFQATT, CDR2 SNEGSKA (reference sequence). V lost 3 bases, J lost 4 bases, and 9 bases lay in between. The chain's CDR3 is CSASRDAYGYTF. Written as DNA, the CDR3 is TGCAGTGCTAGTAGAGACGCCTATGGCTACACCTTC.

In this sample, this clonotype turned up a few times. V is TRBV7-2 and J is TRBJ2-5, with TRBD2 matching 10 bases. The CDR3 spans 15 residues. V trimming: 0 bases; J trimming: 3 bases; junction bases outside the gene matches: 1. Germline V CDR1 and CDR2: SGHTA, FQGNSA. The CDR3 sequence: CASSLATSGEETQYF. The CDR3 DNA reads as TGTGCCAGCAGCTTAGCTACTAGCGGGGAAGAGACCCAGTACTTC. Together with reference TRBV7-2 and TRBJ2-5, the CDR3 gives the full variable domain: GAGVSQSPSNKVTEKGKDVELRCDPISGHTALYWYRQSLGQGLEFLIYFQGNSAPDKSGLPSDRFSAERTGGSVSTLTIQRTQQEDSAVYLCASSLATSGEETQYFGPGTRLLVL.

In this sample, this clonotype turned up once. The CDR3 DNA reads TGCGCCAGCAGCCAAGAAGTAACCTACAATGAGCAGTACTTC. It codes for CASSQEVTYNEQYF. The chain employs TRBV4-3 and TRBJ2-5; D remains ambiguous. CDR1 and CDR2 from the germline V gene are LGHNA and YSLEER. Trimming stripped 0 bases from V and 11 bases from J, with 16 bases between. This CDR3 region has 14 residues.

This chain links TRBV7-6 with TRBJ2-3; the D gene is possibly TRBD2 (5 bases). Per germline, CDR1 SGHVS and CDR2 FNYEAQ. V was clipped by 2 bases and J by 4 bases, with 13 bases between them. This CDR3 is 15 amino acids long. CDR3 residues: CASSLRREGPDTQYF. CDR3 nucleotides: TGTGCCAGCAGCTTAAGGCGAGAGGGCCCAGATACGCAGTATTTT.

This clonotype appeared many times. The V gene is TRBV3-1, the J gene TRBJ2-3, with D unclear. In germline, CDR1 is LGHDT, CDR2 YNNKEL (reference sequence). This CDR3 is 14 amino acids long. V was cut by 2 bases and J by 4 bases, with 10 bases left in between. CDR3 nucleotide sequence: TGTGCCAGCAGCCAAATCGCTAGTTCAGATACGCAGTATTTT. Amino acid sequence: CASSQIASSDTQYF.

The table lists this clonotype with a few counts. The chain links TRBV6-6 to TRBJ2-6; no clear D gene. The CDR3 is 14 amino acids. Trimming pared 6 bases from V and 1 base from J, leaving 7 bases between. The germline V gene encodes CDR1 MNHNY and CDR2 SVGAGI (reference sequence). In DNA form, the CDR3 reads TGTGCCAGCAGGCGTCGATCTGGGGCCAACGTCCTGACTTTC. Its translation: CASRRRSGANVLTF.

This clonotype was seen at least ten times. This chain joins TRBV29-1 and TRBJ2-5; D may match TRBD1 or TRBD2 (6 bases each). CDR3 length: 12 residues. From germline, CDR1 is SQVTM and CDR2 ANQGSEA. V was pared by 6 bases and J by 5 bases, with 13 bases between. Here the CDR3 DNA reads TGCAGCGTCAGGAGGGGGAGTGAGACCCAGTACTTC. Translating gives CSVRRGSETQYF. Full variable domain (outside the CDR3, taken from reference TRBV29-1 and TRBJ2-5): SAVISQKPSRDICQRGTSLTIQCQVDSQVTMMFWYRQQPGQSLTLIATANQGSEATYESGFVIDKFPISRPNLTFSTLTVSNMSPEDSSIYLCSVRRGSETQYFGPGTRLLVL.

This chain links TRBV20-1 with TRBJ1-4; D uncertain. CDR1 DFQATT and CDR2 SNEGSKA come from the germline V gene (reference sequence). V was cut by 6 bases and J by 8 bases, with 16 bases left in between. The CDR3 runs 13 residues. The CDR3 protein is CSAPASVDEKLFF. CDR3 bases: TGCAGTGCCCCAGCCTCTGTTGACGAAAAACTGTTTTTT.

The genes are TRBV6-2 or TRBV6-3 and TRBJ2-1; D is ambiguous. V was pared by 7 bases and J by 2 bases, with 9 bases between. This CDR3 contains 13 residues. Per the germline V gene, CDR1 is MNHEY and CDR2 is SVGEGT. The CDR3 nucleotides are TGTGCCAGCACCCCATCGCCCTACAATGAGCAGTTCTTC. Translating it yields CASTPSPYNEQFF.

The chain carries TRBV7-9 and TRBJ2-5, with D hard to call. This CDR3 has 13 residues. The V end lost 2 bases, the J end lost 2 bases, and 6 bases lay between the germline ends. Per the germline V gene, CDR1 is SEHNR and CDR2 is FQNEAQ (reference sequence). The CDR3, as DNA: TGTGCCAGCAGCTTACCTAGTCAAGAGACCCAGTACTTC. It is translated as CASSLPSQETQYF. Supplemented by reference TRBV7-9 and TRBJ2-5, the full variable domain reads DTGVSQNPRHKITKRGQNVTFRCDPISEHNRLYWYRQTLGQGPEFLTYFQNEAQLEKSRLLSDRFSAERPKGSFSTLEIQRTEQGDSAMYLCASSLPSQETQYFGPGTRLLVL.

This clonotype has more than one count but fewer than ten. The chain's CDR3 is CASSPTGAGEQFF. The DNA of the CDR3 is TGTGCCAGCAGCCCTACAGGTGCCGGGGAGCAGTTCTTC. V usage is TRBV14 and J usage is TRBJ2-1, with D possibly being TRBD1 (5 bases). The CDR3 contains 13 residues. Trimming shortened V by 4 bases and J by 10 bases, and 14 bases separated the two germline ends. Looked up from germline, CDR1 is SGHDN and CDR2 is FVKESK.

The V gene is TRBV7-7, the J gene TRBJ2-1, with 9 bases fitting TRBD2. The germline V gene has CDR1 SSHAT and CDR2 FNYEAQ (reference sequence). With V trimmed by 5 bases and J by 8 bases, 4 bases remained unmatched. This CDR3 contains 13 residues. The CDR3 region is CASSPSGGYEQFF. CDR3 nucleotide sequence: TGTGCCAGCAGCCCCAGCGGGGGGTATGAGCAGTTCTTC.